This TCR beta chain was captured by sequencing in a study of blood T cell repertoires in COVID-19. For the study at large: Donors in the United States, Italy and Spain gave samples during acute or convalescent COVID-19.

Profiled with immunoSEQ multiplex PCR; TCRdb holds only in-frame clones, not every one. Of about 130,000 clones in the sample, approximately 80% are singletons; the top ten hold about 10%. The CDR3 sequence is 13 residues long. V dropped 3 bases and J dropped 6 bases, with 11 bases sitting between them. In germline, CDR1 is SEHNR, CDR2 FQNEAQ (reference sequence). This clone showed up just once. The participants were between about 18 and 90 years old and came from about two dozen US areas. In assigning cohorts, the study relied on participant-reported clinical history. The TCR originated in a man in his fifties who had recovered from COVID-19. Sample: PBMCs or T cells enriched from blood (not recorded which). This chain uses TRBV7-9 with TRBJ1-2; perhaps TRBD1 as D (5 bases). The CDR3 DNA reads as TGTGCCAGCAGCTTGTCAGGGTTTGATGGCTACACCTTC. Translation gives CASSLSGFDGYTF.